This is a list of T cell receptor beta chains from one sample in a study of T-cell memory formation after mild COVID-19. Via MiXCR, TCRdb re-called the 5' RACE reads, giving one row per CDR3 protein. The table has approximately 450,000 distinct CDR3 sequences, roughly 20% seen once. Sequencing was carried out using PBMCs or a T cell subset sorted from them (not recorded which). These receptors originate from an adult woman who had mild COVID-19 (a few samples of this study predate the infection). Cell type and time point are not known. The CDR3 runs from the conserved cysteine through the conserved F or W. Each record gives: CDR3 protein, CDR3 DNA, D gene, V gene, clone size, J gene. A D gene is named only where the DNA matches it firmly. Clone size is shown for a subset of rows, as once, few, many or a class of expanded clone.

CASSLGTGGPAEAFF,TGTGCCAGCAGCCTTGGGACAGGGGGGCCGGCTGAAGCTTTCTTT,TRBD1,TRBV3-1,few,TRBJ1-1
CASSRTSGNEQYF,TGTGCCAGTAGTCGGACTAGCGGGAACGAGCAGTACTTC,TRBD2,TRBV19,.,TRBJ2-7
CASSLRGPYGYTF,TGTGCCAGCAGTTTGCGGGGTCCCTATGGCTACACCTTC,.,TRBV12-3/TRBV12-4,.,TRBJ1-2
CASSLVAGGTDTQYF,TGCGCCAGCAGCCTAGTGGCTGGAGGAACAGATACGCAGTATTTT,.,TRBV5-1,many,TRBJ2-3
CASSFTGLASSYNEQFF,TGTGCCAGCAGCTTTACCGGACTCGCTAGCTCCTACAATGAGCAGTTCTTC,.,TRBV7-9,.,TRBJ2-1
CASSLAGRGNEKLFF,TGTGCCAGCAGCTTAGCGGGCAGGGGTAATGAAAAACTGTTTTTT,.,TRBV7-7,.,TRBJ1-4
CATSDLKAGYGYTF,TGTGCCACCAGTGATTTGAAAGCAGGGTATGGCTACACCTTC,.,TRBV24-1,.,TRBJ1-2
CASSEARFGRAGTDTQYF,TGTGCCAGCAGTGAAGCGCGGTTTGGCAGGGCGGGCACAGATACGCAGTATTTT,.,TRBV2,.,TRBJ2-3
CASSQDGGPSTDTQYF,TGCGCCAGCAGCCAGGACGGGGGTCCTAGCACAGATACGCAGTATTTT,.,TRBV5-1,few,TRBJ2-3
CAWSVPAGAYEQYF,TGTGCCTGGAGTGTACCAGCGGGGGCCTACGAGCAGTACTTC,TRBD2,TRBV30,few,TRBJ2-7
CASTQTSGKNIQYF,TGTGCCAGCACCCAGACTAGCGGGAAAAACATTCAGTACTTC,TRBD2,TRBV6-2/TRBV6-3,few,TRBJ2-4
CASSRQWGGRTDTQYF,TGCGCCAGCAGCCGTCAATGGGGGGGACGGACAGATACGCAGTATTTT,TRBD2,TRBV4-1,few,TRBJ2-3
CSARTPATDTQYF,TGCAGTGCCAGAACCCCAGCCACAGATACGCAGTATTTT,.,TRBV20-1,few,TRBJ2-3
CASSQGPASGRVYEQYF,TGCGCCAGCAGCCAAGGACCCGCCAGCGGGAGGGTTTACGAGCAGTACTTC,TRBD2,TRBV4-3,.,TRBJ2-7
CASSFADFQETQYF,TGTGCCAGCAGCTTTGCGGACTTTCAAGAGACCCAGTACTTC,.,TRBV7-9,few,TRBJ2-5
CASSQDRTANTEAFF,TGTGCCAGCAGCCAAGATAGAACAGCGAACACTGAAGCTTTCTTT,.,TRBV4-2,few,TRBJ1-1
CASSEEGGADTQYF,TGTGCCAGCAGTGAGGAGGGAGGGGCAGATACGCAGTATTTT,TRBD2,TRBV25-1,many,TRBJ2-3
CASSPLDTEAFF,TGTGCCAGCAGCCCCCTGGACACTGAAGCTTTCTTT,.,TRBV9,few,TRBJ1-1
CASKGGYLAGTDTQYF,TGTGCCAGCAAGGGGGGGTATTTGGCGGGCACAGATACGCAGTATTTT,.,TRBV12-3/TRBV12-4,.,TRBJ2-3
CASSLVDRVGEQPQHF,TGTGCCAGCAGCTTAGTGGACAGGGTTGGGGAGCAGCCCCAGCATTTT,TRBD1,TRBV7-9,few,TRBJ1-5
CASRETGAIYGYTF,TGTGCCAGCAGAGAGACAGGGGCCATCTATGGCTACACCTTC,TRBD1,TRBV7-9,.,TRBJ1-2
CASSQDSYEQYF,TGTGCCAGCAGCCAAGATTCCTACGAGCAGTACTTC,.,TRBV14,many,TRBJ2-7
CASSLSGYSYEQYF,TGTGCCAGCAGTTTATCGGGGTACTCCTACGAGCAGTACTTC,.,TRBV27,few,TRBJ2-7
CASTLSAGIRNTIYF,TGTGCCAGCACCCTCTCGGCAGGTATTAGAAACACCATATATTTT,.,TRBV12-3/TRBV12-4,few,TRBJ1-3
CASSQIGSGETQYF,TGCGCCAGCAGCCAAATAGGGTCTGGAGAGACCCAGTACTTC,.,TRBV4-1,.,TRBJ2-5
CSASSLAGALTDTQYF,TGCAGTGCTAGTTCACTAGCGGGAGCGCTCACAGATACGCAGTATTTT,TRBD2,TRBV20-1,.,TRBJ2-3
CSTLWAPEAFF,TGCAGTACCTTATGGGCTCCTGAAGCTTTCTTT,.,TRBV20-1,few,TRBJ1-1
CASSLTGNLNEKLFF,TGTGCCAGCAGCTTGACAGGGAACCTTAATGAAAAACTGTTTTTT,TRBD1,TRBV7-9,.,TRBJ1-4
CAWSKGSASSYEQYF,TGTGCCTGGAGTAAGGGTAGCGCGAGCTCCTACGAGCAGTACTTC,.,TRBV30,.,TRBJ2-7
CASSQAKLGTSRRETQYF,TGTGCCAGCAGCCAAGCTAAACTGGGGACTAGCCGTCGAGAGACCCAGTACTTC,TRBD2,TRBV14,.,TRBJ2-5